These 7 T cell receptor beta chains were sequenced from one sample in a study of blood T cell repertoires in COVID-19. The table came from immunoSEQ multiplex PCR; TCRdb's copy has only in-frame clones and leaves some out. This sample has approximately 140,000 clones, with 88% found just once. Sequenced sample: peripheral blood. The receptors here all came from a man in his sixties with active or convalescent COVID-19.

The genes are TRBV6-1 and TRBJ1-5; D gene unclear. With 1 base removed from V and 4 bases from J, the gap between germline ends came to 8 bases. Germline V lookup: CDR1 MNHNS, CDR2 SASEGT. The CDR3 has 14 residues. CDR3 nucleotide sequence: TGTGCCAGCAGTGAAGGAGGAGCAAATCAGCCCCAGCATTTT. Translated, it gives CASSEGGANQPQHF.

The chain employs TRBV5-1 and TRBJ1-1; D is ambiguous. The ends were cut back, 4 bases at V and 3 bases at J, with 7 bases in the middle. The CDR3 length is 12 residues. Germline loops: CDR1 SGHRS, CDR2 YFSETQ. CDR3 sequence reads: CASSNRDTEAFF. The CDR3 nucleotides read TGCGCCAGCAGCAACCGGGACACTGAAGCTTTCTTT.

This rearrangement joins TRBV6-1 to TRBJ2-1; no clear D. Germline loops: CDR1 MNHNS, CDR2 SASEGT. The ends were cut back, 3 bases at V and 7 bases at J, with 4 bases in the middle. This CDR3 has 11 residues. In nucleotides, the CDR3 is TGTGCCAGCAGTGACAGAAATGAGCAGTTCTTC. It encodes CASSDRNEQFF.

The V call is TRBV10-3, the J call TRBJ1-1; D uncertain. V was shortened by 4 bases and J by 3 bases, with 9 bases between the two germline ends. This CDR3 contains 13 residues. Germline-derived CDR1 and CDR2 are ENHRY and SYGVKD. The CDR3 is CAISASDYTEAFF. Here the CDR3 DNA reads TGTGCCATCAGTGCCTCGGACTACACTGAAGCTTTCTTT.

The chain couples TRBV7-2 to TRBJ1-1; 7 bases map to TRBD1. Trimming removed 10 bases from V and 7 bases from J; junction bases left unmatched: 12. Looked up from germline, CDR1 is SGHTA and CDR2 is FQGNSA. This CDR3 has 13 residues. This chain's CDR3 is CAIATGLHNEAFF. The CDR3 DNA reads TGTGCCATCGCGACAGGGCTTCATAATGAAGCTTTCTTT.

The chain combines TRBV5-1 with TRBJ1-2; D may be TRBD1 (5 bases). The V end was cut by 4 bases, the J end by 7 bases, with 26 bases between. The V gene's germline CDR1 is SGHRS and CDR2 YFSETQ. The CDR3 extends over 17 amino acids. The CDR3 here is CASSIAAGSSKLSGYTF. The CDR3 DNA sequence: TGCGCCAGCAGCATCGCTGCAGGGTCCTCTAAGCTAAGTGGCTACACCTTC.

This clone was picked up one time. This chain connects TRBV5-1 to TRBJ2-7; TRBD2 matches at 8 bases. The CDR3 length is 15 residues. CDR1 is SGHRS, CDR2 YFSETQ, per germline. V was pared by 1 base and J by 4 bases, with 7 bases of the junction left unmatched. Written as DNA, the CDR3 is TGCGCCAGCAGCTTGATCAGCGGGAGCTTTTACGAGCAGTACTTC. It yields the protein CASSLISGSFYEQYF. The entire variable domain, with the rest obtained from reference TRBV5-1 and TRBJ2-7, is as follows: KAGVTQTPRYLIKTRGQQVTLSCSPISGHRSVSWYQQTPGQGLQFLFEYFSETQRNKGNFPGRFSGRQFSNSRSEMNVSTLELGDSALYLCASSLISGSFYEQYFGPGTRLTVT.